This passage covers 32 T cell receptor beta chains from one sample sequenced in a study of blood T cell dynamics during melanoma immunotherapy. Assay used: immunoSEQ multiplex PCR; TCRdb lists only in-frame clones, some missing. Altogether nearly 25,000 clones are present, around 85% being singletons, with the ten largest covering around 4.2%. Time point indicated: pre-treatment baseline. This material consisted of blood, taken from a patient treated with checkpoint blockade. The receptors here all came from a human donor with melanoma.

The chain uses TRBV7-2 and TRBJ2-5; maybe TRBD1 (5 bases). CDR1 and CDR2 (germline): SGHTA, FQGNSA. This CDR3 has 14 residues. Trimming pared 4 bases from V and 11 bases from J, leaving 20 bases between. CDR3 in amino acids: CASSSEDWEQEQYF. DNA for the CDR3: TGTGCCAGCAGCTCAGAGGATTGGGAACAGGAGCAGTACTTC. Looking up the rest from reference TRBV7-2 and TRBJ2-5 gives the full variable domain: GAGVSQSPSNKVTEKGKDVELRCDPISGHTALYWYRQSLGQGLEFLIYFQGNSAPDKSGLPSDRFSAERTGGSVSTLTIQRTQQEDSAVYLCASSSEDWEQEQYFGPGTRLLVL.

This CDR3 is CASSDGTGGLEQYF. In DNA, the CDR3 is TGCGCCAGCAGCGACGGGACAGGGGGTCTTGAGCAGTACTTC. This chain links TRBV5-1 with TRBJ2-7, with TRBD1 identical over 11 bases. Germline V gene data show CDR1 as SGHRS and CDR2 as YFSETQ. Trimming removed 4 bases from V and 7 bases from J; junction bases left unmatched: 7. The length of the CDR3 is 14 residues.

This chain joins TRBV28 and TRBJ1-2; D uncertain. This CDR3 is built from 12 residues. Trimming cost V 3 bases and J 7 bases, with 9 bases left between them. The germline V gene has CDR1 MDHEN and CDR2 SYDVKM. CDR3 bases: TGTGCCAGCAGTTTCGGCAATTCTGGCTACACCTTC. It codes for CASSFGNSGYTF.

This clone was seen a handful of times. The CDR3 DNA sequence: TGTGCCAGCAGTTACAGGGTCAATCAGCCCCAGCATTTT. Its protein product is CASSYRVNQPQHF. The rearrangement uses TRBV6-6 and TRBJ1-5; D not resolved. This CDR3 has 13 residues. V lost 2 bases and J 3 bases, leaving 5 bases between the germline ends. Germline V gene lookup returns CDR1 MNHNY and CDR2 SVGAGI (reference sequence).

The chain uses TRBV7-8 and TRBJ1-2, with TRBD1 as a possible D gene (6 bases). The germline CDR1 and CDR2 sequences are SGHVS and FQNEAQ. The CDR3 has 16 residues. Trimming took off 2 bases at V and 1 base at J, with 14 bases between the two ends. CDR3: CASSLLRRGVNYGYTF. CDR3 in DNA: TGTGCCAGCAGCTTATTGAGGAGGGGGGTTAACTATGGCTACACCTTC.

CDR3 residues: CASSLDPAGGYNEQFF. In DNA, the CDR3 is TGTGCCAGCAGCTTAGATCCAGCGGGAGGATACAATGAGCAGTTCTTC. The chain links TRBV7-2 to TRBJ2-1, with 9 bases identical to TRBD2. V shed 1 base and J 4 bases; nucleotides not matched to a gene: 5. The germline V gene encodes CDR1 SGHTA and CDR2 FQGNSA. The CDR3 loop spans 16 amino acids.

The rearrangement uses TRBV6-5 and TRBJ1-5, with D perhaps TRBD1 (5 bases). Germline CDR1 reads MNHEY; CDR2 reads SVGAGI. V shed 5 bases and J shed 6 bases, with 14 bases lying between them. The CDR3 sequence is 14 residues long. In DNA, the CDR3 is TGTGCCAGCAGTGCTGCAGGGCCGGCTCAGCCCCAGCATTTT. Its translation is CASSAAGPAQPQHF.

The CDR3 bases are TGTGCCAGCAGCCCTAGAGGAGGGGACACCGGGGAGCTGTTTTTT. The encoded protein is CASSPRGGDTGELFF. The chain carries TRBV7-9 and TRBJ2-2; the D gene is possibly TRBD2 (6 bases). This CDR3 spans 15 amino acids. The V gene lost 5 bases and the J gene lost 3 bases, with 13 bases spanning the gap. CDR1 and CDR2 from the germline V gene are SEHNR and FQNEAQ (reference sequence).

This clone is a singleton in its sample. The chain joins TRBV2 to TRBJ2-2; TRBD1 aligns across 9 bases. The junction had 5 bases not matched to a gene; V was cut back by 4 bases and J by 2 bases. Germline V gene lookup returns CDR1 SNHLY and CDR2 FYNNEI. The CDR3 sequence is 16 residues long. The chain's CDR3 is CASSVYRGLNTGELFF. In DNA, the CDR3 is TGTGCCAGCAGTGTATACAGGGGGCTTAACACCGGGGAGCTGTTTTTT.

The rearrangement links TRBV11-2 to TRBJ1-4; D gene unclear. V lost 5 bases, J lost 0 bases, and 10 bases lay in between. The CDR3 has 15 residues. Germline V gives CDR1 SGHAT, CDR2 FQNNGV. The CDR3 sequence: CASSPGSSTNEKLFF. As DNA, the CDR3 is TGTGCCAGCAGCCCAGGCAGCTCAACTAATGAAAAACTGTTTTTT.

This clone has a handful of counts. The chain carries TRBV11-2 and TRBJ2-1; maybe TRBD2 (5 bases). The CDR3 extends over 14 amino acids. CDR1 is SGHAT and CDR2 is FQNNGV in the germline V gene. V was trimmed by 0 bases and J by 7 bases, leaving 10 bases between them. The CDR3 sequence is CASSLDHGVNEQFF. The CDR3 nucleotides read TGTGCCAGCAGCTTAGATCACGGGGTTAATGAGCAGTTCTTC.

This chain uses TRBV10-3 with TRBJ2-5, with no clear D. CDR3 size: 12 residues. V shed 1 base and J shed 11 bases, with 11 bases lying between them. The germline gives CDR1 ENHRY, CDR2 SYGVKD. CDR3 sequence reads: CAISELSRKQYF. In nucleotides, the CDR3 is TGTGCCATCAGTGAGTTATCGCGGAAGCAGTACTTC.

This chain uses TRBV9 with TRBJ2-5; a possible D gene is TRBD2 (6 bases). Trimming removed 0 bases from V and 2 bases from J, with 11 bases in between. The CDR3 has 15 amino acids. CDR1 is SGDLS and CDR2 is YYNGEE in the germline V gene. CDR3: CASSVAEGGQETQYF. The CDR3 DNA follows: TGTGCCAGCAGCGTAGCGGAGGGTGGGCAAGAGACCCAGTACTTC.

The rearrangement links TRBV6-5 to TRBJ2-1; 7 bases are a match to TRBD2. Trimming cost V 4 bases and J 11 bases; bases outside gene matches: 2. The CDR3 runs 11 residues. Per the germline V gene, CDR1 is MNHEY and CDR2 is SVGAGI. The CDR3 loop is CASSSSGKQFF. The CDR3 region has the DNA TGTGCCAGCAGTTCTAGCGGAAAGCAGTTCTTC.

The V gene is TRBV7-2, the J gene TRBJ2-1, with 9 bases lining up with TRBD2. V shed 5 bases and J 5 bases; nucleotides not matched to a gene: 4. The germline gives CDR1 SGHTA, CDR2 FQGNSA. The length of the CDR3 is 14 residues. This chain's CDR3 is CASSLGLANNEQFF. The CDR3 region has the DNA TGTGCCAGCAGCCTAGGACTAGCGAACAATGAGCAGTTCTTC.

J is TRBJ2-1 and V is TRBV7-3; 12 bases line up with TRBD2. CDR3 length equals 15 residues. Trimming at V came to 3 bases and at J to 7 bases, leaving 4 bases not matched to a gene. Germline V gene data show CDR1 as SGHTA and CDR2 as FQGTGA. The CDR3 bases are TGTGCCAGCAGCTTTCTAGCGGGAGGGTTTAATGAGCAGTTCTTC. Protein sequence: CASSFLAGGFNEQFF.

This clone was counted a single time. Written as DNA, the CDR3 is TGTGCCAGCAGTGAACGGGGGATTTCTGCCAAAAACATTCAGTACTTC. It specifies CASSERGISAKNIQYF. The chain has TRBV2 and TRBJ2-4, with TRBD2 as a possible D gene (6 bases). V was shortened by 2 bases and J by 1 base, with 12 bases between the two germline ends. The germline V gene encodes CDR1 SNHLY and CDR2 FYNNEI. CDR3 length: 16 amino acids.

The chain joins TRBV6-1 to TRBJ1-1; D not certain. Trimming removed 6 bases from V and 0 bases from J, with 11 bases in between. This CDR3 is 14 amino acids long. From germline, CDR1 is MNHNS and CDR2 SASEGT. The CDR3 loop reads CASRREHLNTEAFF. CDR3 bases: TGTGCCAGCAGACGGGAGCACTTGAACACTGAAGCTTTCTTT.

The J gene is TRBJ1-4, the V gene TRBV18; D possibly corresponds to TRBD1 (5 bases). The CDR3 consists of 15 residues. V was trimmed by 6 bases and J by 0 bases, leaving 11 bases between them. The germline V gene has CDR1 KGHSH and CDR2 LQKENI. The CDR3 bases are TGTGCCAGCTCGCTCCAGGGAGCAACTAATGAAAAACTGTTTTTT. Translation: CASSLQGATNEKLFF.

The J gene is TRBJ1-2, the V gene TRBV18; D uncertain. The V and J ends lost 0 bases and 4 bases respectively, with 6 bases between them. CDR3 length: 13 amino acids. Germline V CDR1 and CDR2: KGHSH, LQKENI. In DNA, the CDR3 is TGTGCCAGCTCACCACCGACCTCCTATGGCTACACCTTC. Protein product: CASSPPTSYGYTF.

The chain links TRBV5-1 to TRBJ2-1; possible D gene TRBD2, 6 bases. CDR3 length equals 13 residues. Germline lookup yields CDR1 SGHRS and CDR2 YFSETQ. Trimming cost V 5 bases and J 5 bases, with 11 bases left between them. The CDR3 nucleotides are TGCGCCAGCAGGTGGCGGGATAACAATGAGCAGTTCTTC. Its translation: CASRWRDNNEQFF.

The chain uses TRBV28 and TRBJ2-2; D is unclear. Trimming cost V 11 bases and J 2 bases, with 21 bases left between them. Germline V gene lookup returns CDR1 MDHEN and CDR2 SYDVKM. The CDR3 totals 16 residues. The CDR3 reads CAHGRPSDRNTGELFF. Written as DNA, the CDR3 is TGTGCCCACGGACGGCCCTCTGACCGAAACACCGGGGAGCTGTTTTTT.

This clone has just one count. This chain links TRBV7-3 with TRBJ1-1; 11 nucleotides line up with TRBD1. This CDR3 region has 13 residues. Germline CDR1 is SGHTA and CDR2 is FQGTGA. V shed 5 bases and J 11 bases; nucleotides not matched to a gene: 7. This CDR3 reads CASSRGQGEGAFF. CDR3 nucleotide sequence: TGTGCCAGCAGCCGGGGACAGGGGGAGGGTGCTTTCTTT.

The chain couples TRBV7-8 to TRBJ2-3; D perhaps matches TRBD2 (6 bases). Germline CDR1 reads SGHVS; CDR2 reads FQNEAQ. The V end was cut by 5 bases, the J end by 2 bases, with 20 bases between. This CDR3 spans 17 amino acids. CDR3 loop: CASSTYSGTAPTDTQYF. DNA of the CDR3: TGTGCCAGCAGCACCTATAGCGGAACCGCCCCCACAGATACGCAGTATTTT.

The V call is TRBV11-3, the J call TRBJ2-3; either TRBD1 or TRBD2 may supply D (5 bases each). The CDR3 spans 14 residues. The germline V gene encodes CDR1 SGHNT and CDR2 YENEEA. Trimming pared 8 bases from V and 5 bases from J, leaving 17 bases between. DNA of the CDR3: TGTGCCAGCGGCACTGGGGGACGGGGAGATACGCAGTATTTT. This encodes CASGTGGRGDTQYF.

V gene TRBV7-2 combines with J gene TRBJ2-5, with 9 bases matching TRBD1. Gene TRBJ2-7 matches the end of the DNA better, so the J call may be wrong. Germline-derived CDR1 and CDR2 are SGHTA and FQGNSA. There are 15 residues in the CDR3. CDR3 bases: TGTGCCAGCAGCCCCCCGGACAGGGGTCGTGGCGAGCAGTACTTC. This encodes CASSPPDRGRGEQYF.

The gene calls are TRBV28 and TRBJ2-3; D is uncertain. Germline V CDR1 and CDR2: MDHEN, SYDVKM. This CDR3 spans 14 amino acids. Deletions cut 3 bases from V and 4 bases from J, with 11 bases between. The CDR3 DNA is TGTGCCAGCAGTTTGTCTCCAGGAGCAGATACGCAGTATTTT. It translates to CASSLSPGADTQYF.

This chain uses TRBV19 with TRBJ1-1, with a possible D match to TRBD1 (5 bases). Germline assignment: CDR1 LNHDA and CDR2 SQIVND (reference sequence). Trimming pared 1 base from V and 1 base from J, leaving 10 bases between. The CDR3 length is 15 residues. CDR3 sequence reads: CASSIGQGKNTEAFF. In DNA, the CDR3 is TGTGCCAGTAGTATAGGGCAGGGAAAGAACACTGAAGCTTTCTTT.

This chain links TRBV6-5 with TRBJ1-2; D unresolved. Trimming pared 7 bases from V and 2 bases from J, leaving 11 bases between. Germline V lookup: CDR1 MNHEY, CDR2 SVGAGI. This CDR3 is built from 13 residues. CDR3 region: CASTRVWNYGYTF. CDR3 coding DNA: TGTGCCAGCACCCGAGTGTGGAACTATGGCTACACCTTC.

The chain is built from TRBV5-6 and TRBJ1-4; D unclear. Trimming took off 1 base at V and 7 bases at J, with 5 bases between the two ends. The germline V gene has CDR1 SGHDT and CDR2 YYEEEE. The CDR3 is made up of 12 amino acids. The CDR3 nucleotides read TGTGCCAGCAGCTTGTTGACTGAAAAACTGTTTTTT. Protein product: CASSLLTEKLFF.

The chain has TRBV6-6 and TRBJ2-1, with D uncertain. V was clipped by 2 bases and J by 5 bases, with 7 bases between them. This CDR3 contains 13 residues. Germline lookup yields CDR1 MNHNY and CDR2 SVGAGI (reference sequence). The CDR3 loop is CASSYPPNNEQFF. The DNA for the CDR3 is TGTGCCAGCAGTTACCCGCCCAACAATGAGCAGTTCTTC.

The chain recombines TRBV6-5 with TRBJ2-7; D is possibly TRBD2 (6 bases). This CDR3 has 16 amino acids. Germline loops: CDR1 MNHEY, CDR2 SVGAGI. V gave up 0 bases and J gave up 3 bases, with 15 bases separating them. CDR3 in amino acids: CASSYSGTGNYYEQYF. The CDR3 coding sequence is TGTGCCAGCAGTTACTCAGGGACTGGAAACTACTACGAGCAGTACTTC.